A single sample is the source of the 2 T cell receptor beta chains below, sequenced in a study of breast tumors, draining lymph nodes, adjacent tissues. Samples came from axillary lymph nodes draining the breast cancer. One entry per CDR3 protein, called by TCRdb with MiXCR from the multiplex PCR reads. The data show 200,000 or so distinct CDR3 sequences, approximately 30% seen once. Material: axillary lymph node tissue. Receptors originate from a female donor with breast cancer. Some clones in this sample may be carry-over from other donors' samples.

The chain joins TRBV20-1 to TRBJ1-1; a weak D match, TRBD1 (5 bases). The CDR3 runs to 12 residues. Germline V gene data show CDR1 as DFQATT and CDR2 as SNEGSKA (reference sequence). The V end was cut by 2 bases, the J end by 1 base, with 5 bases between. The CDR3 nucleotides are TGCAGTGCTAGAAGGGGGAACACTGAAGCTTTCTTT. The encoded protein is CSARRGNTEAFF.

This clonotype was counted at least ten times. V usage is TRBV19 and J usage is TRBJ1-2; 10 bases align to TRBD1. Per germline, CDR1 LNHDA and CDR2 SQIVND (reference sequence). The CDR3 spans 18 residues. The ends lost 6 bases at V and 4 bases at J; junction bases unmatched: 17. CDR3 protein: CASRPSGQGGLKGYGYTF. CDR3 DNA: TGTGCCAGTAGACCATCAGGACAGGGGGGGTTAAAAGGCTATGGCTACACCTTC.